This T cell receptor (beta chain) is drawn from a study of blood T cells in healthy people across ages. Study-wide results and caveats: Older age coincided with a roughly linear decline in TCR beta diversity per million T cells.

With respect to this clonotype: Antigen unknown.

Using a J-beta primer mix together with a sample-barcoded 5' primer, a second PCR was run for roughly 6 to 11 cycles. Using its own MiXCR run on the 5' RACE reads, TCRdb lists one record per CDR3 protein. The sample records 1.5 million to 2 million distinct CDR3 sequences, roughly 27% being singletons. Each sample provided at least 6 micrograms of extracted total RNA. Germline V CDR1 and CDR2: MGHRA, YSYEKL. The CDR3 length is 15 residues. Trimming took off 3 bases at V and 6 bases at J, with 14 bases between the two ends. Sequencing was performed on blood. The chain employs TRBV4-1 and TRBJ2-2; possibly TRBD1 for D (5 bases). This TCR was sampled from a woman in her 30s in good health. Here the CDR3 reads CASSHGRVVPGELFF. The CDR3 nucleotides read TGCGCCAGCAGCCACGGCAGGGTAGTCCCCGGGGAGCTGTTTTTT.